These 3 T cell receptor beta chains came from one sample sequenced in a study of blood T cell repertoires in COVID-19. Sequencing used immunoSEQ multiplex PCR; TCRdb keeps in-frame clones, though not all of them. Of 150,000 to 250,000 clones listed, about 76% were seen once; the top ten hold around 5.4%. The sequencing input was peripheral blood. The receptors were gathered from a woman aged 40 to 49 with COVID-19, enrolled during active disease.

The J gene is TRBJ2-5, the V gene TRBV30; 13 bases align to TRBD2. Per the germline V gene, CDR1 is GTSNPN and CDR2 is SVGIG (reference sequence). CDR3 length equals 17 residues. Trimming cost V 6 bases and J 0 bases; bases outside gene matches: 10. CDR3 sequence reads: CACTPGTSGAYQETQYF. DNA of the CDR3: TGTGCCTGCACTCCCGGGACTAGCGGGGCGTACCAAGAGACCCAGTACTTC.

The rearrangement uses TRBV6-5 and TRBJ1-2; 10 bases are shared with TRBD1. The CDR3 spans 14 residues. J gave up 5 bases and V 6 bases, and 6 bases lay outside the gene matches. The germline V gene has CDR1 MNHEY and CDR2 SVGAGI. The CDR3 nucleotides read TGTGCCAGCAGGCCAGTGGGACAGGGGTATGGCTACACCTTC. As protein: CASRPVGQGYGYTF.

The V call is TRBV30, the J call TRBJ2-7; D unclear. The CDR3 runs 10 residues. The germline gives CDR1 GTSNPN, CDR2 SVGIG (reference sequence). V was shortened by 2 bases and J by 4 bases, with 3 bases between the two germline ends. This CDR3 reads CAWSHYEQYF. For the CDR3, the DNA is TGTGCCTGGAGTCATTACGAGCAGTACTTC. The variable domain in full, completed from reference TRBV30 and TRBJ2-7, reads SQTIHQWPATLVQPVGSPLSLECTVEGTSNPNLYWYRQAAGRGLQLLFYSVGIGQISSEVPQNLSASRPQDRQFILSSKKLLLSDSGFYLCAWSHYEQYFGPGTRLTVT.